The T cell receptor (beta chain) under discussion was sequenced for a study of cytomegalovirus exposure and HLA in healthy donors. Deletions cut 1 base from V and 6 bases from J, with 10 bases between. The CDR3 has 14 amino acids. The germline gives CDR1 SGHNT, CDR2 YENEEA. Here immunoSEQ multiplex PCR was the method, and the copy in TCRdb shows in-frame clones only, minus some. The data show under 300,000 clones, with roughly 90% seen just once and 0.37% held by the top ten. Whole-study results and caveats: The investigators catalogued 160 or so TCR beta chains as cytomegalovirus-associated. Many donors shared some public TCRs, even though most TCR sequences were rare. Cytomegalovirus status was reportedly diagnosed by the classifier with high specificity and sensitivity.

Donors were drawn from the approximately 130-subject validation cohort, separate from the roughly 670-subject first cohort. Concerning this clone itself: Its target is unknown.

This TCR was sampled from a young woman in good health and CMV-seronegative. This chain connects TRBV11-3 to TRBJ2-1; D is uncertain. Sequenced material: PBMCs. The DNA for the CDR3 is TGTGCCAGCAGCTTAGCCCTGTACAGCAATGAGCAGTTCTTC. Encoded protein: CASSLALYSNEQFF.